The rows below give T cell receptor beta chains drawn from one sample of a study of control samples from healthy donors and cancer patients. TCRdb's copy holds only in-frame clones and misses some; the assay was immunoSEQ multiplex PCR. The sample carries 160,000 or so clones, around 94% recorded once. Material: PBMCs. These receptors all stem from a man in his sixties with colorectal cancer. The CDR3 runs from the conserved cysteine through the conserved F or W. The D gene is left open where the match is weak. The size field is filled for only some rows; it gives once, few, many or a size class.

d_call j_call clone_size v_call cdr3_nt cdr3_aa
. TRBJ2-7 . TRBV5-1 TGCGCCAGCAGCTTGGACCCGACAGTCTACGAGCAGTACTTC CASSLDPTVYEQYF
. TRBJ1-1 once TRBV5-1 TGCGCCAGCAGCGGGAAGGGGAATTCGAACACTGAAGCTTTCTTT CASSGKGNSNTEAFF
TRBD1 TRBJ2-2 . TRBV9 TGTGCCAGCAGGGGGACAGGGGTCGGCACCGGGGAGCTGTTTTTT CASRGTGVGTGELFF
. TRBJ2-2 . TRBV6-5 TGTGCCAGCAGTTCCCTTATCGGGGAGCTGTTTTTT CASSSLIGELFF
. TRBJ1-2 . TRBV2 TGTGCCAGCAGGGGCTCCAGTGGCTACACCTTC CASRGSSGYTF
. TRBJ1-2 . TRBV7-2 TGTGCCAGCAGCTTAGCGCGAACGGACGACTATGGCTACACCTTC CASSLARTDDYGYTF
TRBD1 TRBJ1-1 . TRBV30 TGTGCCTGGCTCCCTAAAGCCGGGACAGGGGTTGACACTGAAGCTTTCTTT CAWLPKAGTGVDTEAFF
. TRBJ1-4 few TRBV7-2 TGTGCCAGCAGCACCGGGACGGGTAATGAAAAACTGTTTTTT CASSTGTGNEKLFF
. TRBJ2-5 . TRBV12-3/TRBV12-4 TGTGCCAGCAGTTTTGGACAAGAGACCCAGTACTTC CASSFGQETQYF
. TRBJ2-7 . TRBV2 TGTGCCAGCCTCAGAGACGTGTCCTACGAGCAGTACTTC CASLRDVSYEQYF
TRBD1 TRBJ2-5 once TRBV7-2 TGTGCCAGCAGCTCTATTGGACAGGGGGGAGAGACCCAGTACTTC CASSSIGQGGETQYF
. TRBJ1-1 . TRBV5-4 TGTGCCAGCAGCTTGGTCGGGGCATTGAACACTGAAGCTTTCTTT CASSLVGALNTEAFF
. TRBJ1-2 . TRBV3-1/TRBV3-2 TGTGCCAGCAGCTTACAGGGTCAAGGTGGCTACACCTTC CASSLQGQGGYTF
. TRBJ2-3 . TRBV29-1 TGCAGCGTTGATAGCGTGGCAGATACGCAGTATTTT CSVDSVADTQYF
. TRBJ2-3 . TRBV12-3/TRBV12-4 TGTGCCAGCAGTTTAATTAACACAGATACGCAGTATTTT CASSLINTDTQYF
. TRBJ2-7 . TRBV18 TGTGCCAGCTCACCACGGGACACAGGGAGCTACGAGCAGTACTTC CASSPRDTGSYEQYF
. TRBJ1-5 . TRBV2 TGTGCCAGCAGTTACCAGCTATTGCCTTATAGCAATCAGCCCCAGCATTTT CASSYQLLPYSNQPQHF
. TRBJ1-2 . TRBV7-9 TGTGCCAGCAGCGCTCCCACGTACCGGGAGGGACCGAGCCGCTATGGCTACACCTTC CASSAPTYREGPSRYGYTF
. TRBJ1-4 once TRBV7-2 TGTGCCAGCAGCCCACCCTCGGGGGCTGGTAATGAAAAACTGTTTTTT CASSPPSGAGNEKLFF
. TRBJ2-7 . TRBV19 TGTGCCAGTAGTGAGGGATGGGGACTTCCGGACTACGAGCAGTACTTC CASSEGWGLPDYEQYF
. TRBJ1-2 . TRBV6-5 TGTGCCAGTACCCAGGACAGCATCTATGGCTACACCTTC CASTQDSIYGYTF
TRBD2 TRBJ2-5 . TRBV14 TGTGCCAGCAGCCTTCAGCGGGGCCAAGAGACCCAGTACTTC CASSLQRGQETQYF
TRBD1 TRBJ2-3 . TRBV6-2/TRBV6-3 TGTGCCAGCAGTTACGGCCCGGGACAGGGCGCAGATACGCAGTATTTT CASSYGPGQGADTQYF
. TRBJ2-7 . TRBV10-3 TGTGCCATCAGTGACCGCCGAGGGAAAGGGACCTACGAGCAGTACTTC CAISDRRGKGTYEQYF
TRBD1 TRBJ1-2 . TRBV5-6 TGTGCCAGCAGCCGGCGGACAGGGAACTATGGCTACACCTTC CASSRRTGNYGYTF
TRBD1 TRBJ2-7 . TRBV27 TGTGCCAGCAGTTCCGGACAGGGACTCAACGAGCAGTACTTC CASSSGQGLNEQYF
. TRBJ2-7 . TRBV19 TGTGCCAGTAGTCCCAGAGACTACAGGTTCCCCCTTGTGGAGCAGTACTTC CASSPRDYRFPLVEQYF
. TRBJ2-7 . TRBV5-6 TGTGCCAGCAGCCCTGGGGTAAGGGCATCCTACGAGCAGTACTTC CASSPGVRASYEQYF
. TRBJ2-7 . TRBV19 TGTGCCAGTAGTCCCCAGGGTTACTCCTACGAGCAGTACTTC CASSPQGYSYEQYF
TRBD1 TRBJ1-2 . TRBV7-9 TGTGCCAGCAGATCACGAGACTTGGACAGGGAACGTAGCTACACCTTC CASRSRDLDRERSYTF
. TRBJ1-5 . TRBV6-5 TGTGCCAGCACACAGACTTACGGTCAGCCCCAGCATTTT CASTQTYGQPQHF
. TRBJ1-5 . TRBV5-1 TGCGCCAGCAGCTTGGGGGGGACTAGCAATCAGCCCCAGCATTTT CASSLGGTSNQPQHF
. TRBJ1-5 . TRBV6-5 TGTGCCAGCTCGGACAAACTGAATCAGCCCCAGCATTTT CASSDKLNQPQHF
TRBD2 TRBJ2-1 . TRBV29-1 TGCAGCGTTGAAAGGACTAGCGGGGGCCCATACAATGAGCAGTTCTTC CSVERTSGGPYNEQFF
. TRBJ2-2 . TRBV4-1 TGCGCCAGCAGCCAAGATCGTACGAACACCGGGGAGCTGTTTTTT CASSQDRTNTGELFF
TRBD1 TRBJ1-5 few TRBV19 TGTGCCAGTAGGACCGGGACAGGGCGTCAGCCCCAGCATTTT CASRTGTGRQPQHF
. TRBJ1-1 few TRBV18 TGTGCCAGCTCACCGACACAGACGAACACTGAAGCTTTCTTT CASSPTQTNTEAFF
. TRBJ1-1 . TRBV6-5 TGTGCCAGCAGTTACTCGCTGAGGAACACTGAAGCTTTCTTT CASSYSLRNTEAFF
. TRBJ2-5 . TRBV23-1 TGCGCCAGCAGTCAATCGATGGCAGGGCAAAAGGTGGAGACCCAGTACTTC CASSQSMAGQKVETQYF
. TRBJ2-7 . TRBV7-2 TGTGCCAGCAGCTCCGCGGGGAAATACGAGCAGTACTTC CASSSAGKYEQYF
TRBD1 TRBJ1-1 . TRBV5-1 TGCGCCAGCAGCCTCGGGACAGGGGATTACACTGAAGCTTTCTTT CASSLGTGDYTEAFF
TRBD2 TRBJ2-5 . TRBV19 TGTGCCAGTAGTATTGCGCTAGCGGGGGCCGAGACCCAGTACTTC CASSIALAGAETQYF
TRBD2 TRBJ2-5 once TRBV6-5 TGTGCCAGCAGGAGACTAGCGGGTCCGCAAGAGACCCAGTACTTC CASRRLAGPQETQYF
. TRBJ2-1 . TRBV20-1 TGCAGTGCTGCAGCGGACACTGAGCAGTTCTTC CSAAADTEQFF
TRBD2 TRBJ2-3 . TRBV2 TGTGCCATCAAATCTGGGACTAGCGGGGTTTCTAGCACAGATACGCAGTATTTT CAIKSGTSGVSSTDTQYF
. TRBJ2-6 . TRBV19 TGTGCCAGTAGTATACAAGGCCCGGGGGCTGGGGCCAACGTCCTGACTTTC CASSIQGPGAGANVLTF
TRBD1 TRBJ1-4 . TRBV7-2 TGTGCCAGCAGCTTAACCTTAGGGACAGCAACTAATGAAAAACTGTTTTTT CASSLTLGTATNEKLFF
TRBD2 TRBJ2-7 once TRBV14 TGTGCCAGCAGCCCCTGGGCGGGGGATAACTACGAGCAGTACTTC CASSPWAGDNYEQYF
TRBD2 TRBJ2-3 . TRBV27 TGTGCCAGCAGTTTACGGCGGGGGGCGGGGGATACGCAGTATTTT CASSLRRGAGDTQYF
TRBD1 TRBJ1-5 . TRBV7-2 TGTGCCAGCAGCTTAGTGGACAGGGGCAATCAGCCCCAGCATTTT CASSLVDRGNQPQHF
. TRBJ1-5 . TRBV6-5 TGTGCCAGCATCAGGGGATTCAATAGCAATCAGCCCCAGCATTTT CASIRGFNSNQPQHF
TRBD2 TRBJ2-3 . TRBV9 TGTGCCAGCAGCGTAGGGCGGACTAGCGTTACAGATACGCAGTATTTT CASSVGRTSVTDTQYF
. TRBJ1-5 . TRBV7-9 TGTGCCAGCAGTTTCACGAGTGCGGATCAGCCCCAGCATTTT CASSFTSADQPQHF
. TRBJ2-7 . TRBV9 TGTGCCAGCAGCGTAGGCGTCAGCCCCAAATACGAGCAGTACTTC CASSVGVSPKYEQYF